Described below is a single T cell receptor (beta chain) sequence and its context. Its antigen remains unidentified. The sample belongs to a study of shared clonotypes between healthy human individuals. General observations from the study: The rarefaction results pointed to incomplete sorted-subset sequencing despite large depth.

This CDR3 has 15 residues. Germline V CDR1 and CDR2: SGDLS, YYNGEE. Trimming took 3 bases from V and 1 from J; bases not matched to a gene: 7. TCRdb's copy holds only in-frame clones and misses some; the assay was immunoSEQ multiplex PCR. The sample shows about 2.1 million clones, under 95% of them seen only once. Naivety among CD8 cells was defined by CD45RO negativity and positive CCR7 selection, thereby excluding terminally differentiated effector memory CD45RA+ cells. This receptor was identified in a man aged 18 to 29 in good health. Some clones in this sample may be carry-over from other donors' samples. The sequencing sample was made of naive CD8+ T cells from PBMCs. The chain links TRBV9 to TRBJ2-7, with TRBD2 matching over 7 bases. The CDR3 loop reads CASSASWEGSYEQYF. The CDR3 DNA reads as TGTGCCAGCAGCGCATCGTGGGAGGGATCCTACGAGCAGTACTTC.